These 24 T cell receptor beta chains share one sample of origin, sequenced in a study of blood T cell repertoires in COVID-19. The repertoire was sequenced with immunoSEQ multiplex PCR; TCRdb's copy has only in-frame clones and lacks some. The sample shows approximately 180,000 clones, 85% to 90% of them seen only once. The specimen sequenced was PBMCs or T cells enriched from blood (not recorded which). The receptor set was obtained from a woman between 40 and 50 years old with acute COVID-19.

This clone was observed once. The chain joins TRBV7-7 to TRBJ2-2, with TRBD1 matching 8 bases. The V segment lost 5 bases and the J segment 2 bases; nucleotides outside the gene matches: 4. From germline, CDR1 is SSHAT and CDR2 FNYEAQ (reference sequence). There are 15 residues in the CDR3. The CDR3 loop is CASSPGQGNTGELFF. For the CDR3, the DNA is TGTGCCAGCAGCCCCGGACAGGGTAACACCGGGGAGCTGTTTTTT.

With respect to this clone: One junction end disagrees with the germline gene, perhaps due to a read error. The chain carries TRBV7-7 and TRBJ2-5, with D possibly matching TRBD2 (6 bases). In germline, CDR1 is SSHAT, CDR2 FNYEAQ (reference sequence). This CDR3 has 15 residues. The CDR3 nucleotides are TGTGCTAGCAGCTTAGTAGGAGGGTCGGAAGAGACCCAGTACTTC. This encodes CASSLVGGSEETQYF. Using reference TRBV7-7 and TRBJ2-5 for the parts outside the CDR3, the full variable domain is GAGVSQSPRYKVTKRGQDVTLRCDPISSHATLYWYQQALGQGPEFLTYFNYEAQPDKSGLPSDRFSAERPEGSISTLTIQRTEQRDSAMYRCASSLVGGSEETQYFGPGTRLLVL.

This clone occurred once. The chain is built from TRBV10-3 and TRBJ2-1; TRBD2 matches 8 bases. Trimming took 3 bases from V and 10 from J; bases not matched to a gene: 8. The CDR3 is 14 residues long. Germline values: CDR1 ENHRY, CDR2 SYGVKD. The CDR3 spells CAISETGGPEEQFF. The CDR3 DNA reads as TGTGCCATCAGTGAAACGGGGGGGCCGGAAGAGCAGTTCTTC.

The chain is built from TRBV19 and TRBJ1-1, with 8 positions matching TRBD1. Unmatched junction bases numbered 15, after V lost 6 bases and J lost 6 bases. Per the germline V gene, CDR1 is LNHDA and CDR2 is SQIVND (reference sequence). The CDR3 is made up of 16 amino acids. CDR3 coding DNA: TGTGCCAGTAGGCCCCCAAACAGGGGGAGATACGCTGAAGCTTTCTTT. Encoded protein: CASRPPNRGRYAEAFF.

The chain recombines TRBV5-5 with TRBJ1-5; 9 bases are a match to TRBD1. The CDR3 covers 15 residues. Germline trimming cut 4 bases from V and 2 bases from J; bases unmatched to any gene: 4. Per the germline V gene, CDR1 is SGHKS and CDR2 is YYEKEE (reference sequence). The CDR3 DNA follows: TGTGCCAGCAGCCCGACAGGGGGAGGCAATCAGCCCCAGCATTTT. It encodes CASSPTGGGNQPQHF.

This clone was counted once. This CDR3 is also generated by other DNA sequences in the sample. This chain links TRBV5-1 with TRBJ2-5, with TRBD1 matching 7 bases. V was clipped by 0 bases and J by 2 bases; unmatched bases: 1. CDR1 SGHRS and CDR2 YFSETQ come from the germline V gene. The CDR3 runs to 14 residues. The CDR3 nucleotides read TGCGCCAGCAGCTTGGGACAGGGACAAGAGACCCAGTACTTC. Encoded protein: CASSLGQGQETQYF.

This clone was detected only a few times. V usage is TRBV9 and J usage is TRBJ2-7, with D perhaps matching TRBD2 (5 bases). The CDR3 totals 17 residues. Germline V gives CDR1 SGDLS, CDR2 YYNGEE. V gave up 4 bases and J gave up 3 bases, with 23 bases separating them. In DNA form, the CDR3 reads TGTGCCAGCAGCCCCCGGGGAGACCCTCAATCTATCTACGAGCAGTACTTC. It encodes CASSPRGDPQSIYEQYF.

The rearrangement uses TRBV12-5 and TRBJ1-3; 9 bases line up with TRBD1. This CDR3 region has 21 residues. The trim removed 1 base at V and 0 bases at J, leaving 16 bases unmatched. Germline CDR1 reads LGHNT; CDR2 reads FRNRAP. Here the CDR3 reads CASGLAPTGGSRLSSGNTIYF. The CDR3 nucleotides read TGTGCTAGTGGTTTGGCCCCAACAGGGGGCTCACGCCTTAGCTCTGGAAACACCATATATTTT. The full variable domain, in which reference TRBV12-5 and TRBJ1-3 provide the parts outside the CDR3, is DARVTQTPRHKVTEMGQEVTMRCQPILGHNTVFWYRQTMMQGLELLAYFRNRAPLDDSGMPKDRFSAEMPDATLATLKIQPSEPRDSAVYFCASGLAPTGGSRLSSGNTIYFGEGSWLTVV.

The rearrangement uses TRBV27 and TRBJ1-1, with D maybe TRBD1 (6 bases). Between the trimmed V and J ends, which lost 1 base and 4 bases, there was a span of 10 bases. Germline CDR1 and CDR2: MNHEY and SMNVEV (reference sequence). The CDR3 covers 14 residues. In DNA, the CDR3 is TGTGCCAGCAGTTTATATCAGGGGAGCACTGAAGCTTTCTTT. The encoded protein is CASSLYQGSTEAFF.

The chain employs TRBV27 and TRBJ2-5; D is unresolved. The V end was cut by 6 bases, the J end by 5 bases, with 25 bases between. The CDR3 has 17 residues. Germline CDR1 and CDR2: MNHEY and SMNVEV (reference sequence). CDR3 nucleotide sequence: TGTGCCAGCAGCCCCCTGCCCCCCGGGTCGAGGCGGGAGACCCAGTACTTC. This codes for CASSPLPPGSRRETQYF.

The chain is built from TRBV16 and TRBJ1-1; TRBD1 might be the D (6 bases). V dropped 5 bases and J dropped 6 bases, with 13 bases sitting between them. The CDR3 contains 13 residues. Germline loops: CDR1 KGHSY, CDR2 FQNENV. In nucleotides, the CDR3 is TGTGCCAGCAGCTCACTCAGGGGCGCTGAAGCTTTCTTT. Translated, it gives CASSSLRGAEAFF.

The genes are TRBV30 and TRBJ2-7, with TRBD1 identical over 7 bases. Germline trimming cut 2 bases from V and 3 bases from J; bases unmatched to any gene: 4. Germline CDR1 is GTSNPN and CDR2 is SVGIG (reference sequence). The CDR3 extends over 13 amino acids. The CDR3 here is CAWSSGQIYEQYF. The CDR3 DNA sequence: TGTGCCTGGAGTTCGGGACAGATCTACGAGCAGTACTTC.

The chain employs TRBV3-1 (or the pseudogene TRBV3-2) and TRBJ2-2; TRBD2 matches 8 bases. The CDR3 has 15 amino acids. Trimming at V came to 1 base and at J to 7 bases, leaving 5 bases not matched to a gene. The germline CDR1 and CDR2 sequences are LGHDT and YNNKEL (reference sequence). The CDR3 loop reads CASSQAGGHSGELFF. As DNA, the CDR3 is TGTGCCAGCAGCCAAGCGGGGGGGCATAGCGGGGAGCTGTTTTTT.

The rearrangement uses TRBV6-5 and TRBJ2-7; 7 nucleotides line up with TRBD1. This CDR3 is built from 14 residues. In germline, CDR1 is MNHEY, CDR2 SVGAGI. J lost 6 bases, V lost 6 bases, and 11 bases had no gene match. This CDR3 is CASRLQGPSLEQYF. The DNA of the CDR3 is TGTGCCAGCAGGCTACAGGGGCCCTCTCTCGAGCAGTACTTC.

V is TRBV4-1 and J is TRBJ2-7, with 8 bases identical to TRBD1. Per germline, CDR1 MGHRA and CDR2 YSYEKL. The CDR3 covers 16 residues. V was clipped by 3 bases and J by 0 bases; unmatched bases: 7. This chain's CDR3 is CASSHRQGPNSYEQYF. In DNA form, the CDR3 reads TGCGCCAGCAGCCATCGACAGGGGCCTAACTCCTACGAGCAGTACTTC.

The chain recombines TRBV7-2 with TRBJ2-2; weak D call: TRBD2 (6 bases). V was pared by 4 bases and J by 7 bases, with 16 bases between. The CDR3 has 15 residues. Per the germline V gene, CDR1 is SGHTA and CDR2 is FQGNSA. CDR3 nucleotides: TGTGCCAGCAGCTCTCAATTATCTAGCGTCGGGGAGCTGTTTTTT. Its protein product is CASSSQLSSVGELFF.

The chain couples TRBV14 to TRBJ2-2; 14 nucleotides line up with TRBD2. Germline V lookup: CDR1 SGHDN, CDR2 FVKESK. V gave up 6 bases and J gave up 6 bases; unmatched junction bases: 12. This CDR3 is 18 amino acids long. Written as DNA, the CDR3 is TGTGCCAGCAGGCTGAAAGGGACTAGCGGGAGTCGGGCCGGGGAGCTGTTTTTT. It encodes CASRLKGTSGSRAGELFF.

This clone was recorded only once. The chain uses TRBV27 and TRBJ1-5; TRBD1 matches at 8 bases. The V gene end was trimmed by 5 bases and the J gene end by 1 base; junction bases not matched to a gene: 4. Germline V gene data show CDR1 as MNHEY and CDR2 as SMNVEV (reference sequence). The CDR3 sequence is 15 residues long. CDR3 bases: TGTGCCAGCAGTCCGTGGACAGGGAGCAATCAGCCCCAGCATTTT. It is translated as CASSPWTGSNQPQHF.

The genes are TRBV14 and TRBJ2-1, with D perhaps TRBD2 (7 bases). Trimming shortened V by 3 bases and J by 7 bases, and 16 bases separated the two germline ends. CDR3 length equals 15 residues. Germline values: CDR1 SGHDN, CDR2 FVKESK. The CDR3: CASSQAGAFRNEQFF. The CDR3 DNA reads TGTGCCAGCAGCCAGGCGGGGGCTTTTCGGAATGAGCAGTTCTTC.

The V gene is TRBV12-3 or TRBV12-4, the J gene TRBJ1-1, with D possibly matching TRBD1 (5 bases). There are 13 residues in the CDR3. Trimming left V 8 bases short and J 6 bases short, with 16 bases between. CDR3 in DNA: TGTGCCAGCGGGGCAGGGTCAGGCGCTGAAGCTTTCTTT. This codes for CASGAGSGAEAFF.

The CDR3 protein is CASSEAGLAGPFEQFF. In DNA, the CDR3 is TGTGCCAGCAGTGAAGCCGGACTAGCGGGACCTTTTGAGCAGTTCTTC. This chain links TRBV2 with TRBJ2-1, with 12 positions matching TRBD2. This CDR3 region has 16 residues. V gave up 0 bases and J gave up 9 bases; unmatched junction bases: 6. CDR1 is SNHLY and CDR2 is FYNNEI in the germline V gene. The full variable domain, completed using reference TRBV2 and TRBJ2-1, is EPEVTQTPSHQVTQMGQEVILRCVPISNHLYFYWYRQILGQKVEFLVSFYNNEISEKSEIFDDQFSVERPDGSNFTLKIRSTKLEDSAMYFCASSEAGLAGPFEQFFGPGTRLTVL.

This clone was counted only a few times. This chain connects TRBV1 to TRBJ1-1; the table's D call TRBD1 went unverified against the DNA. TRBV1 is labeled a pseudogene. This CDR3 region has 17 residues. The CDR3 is CTSLRTGCRCMNTEAFF. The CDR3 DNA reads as TGCACCAGCCTAAGGACAGGGTGCCGATGTATGAACACTGAAGCTTTCTTT.

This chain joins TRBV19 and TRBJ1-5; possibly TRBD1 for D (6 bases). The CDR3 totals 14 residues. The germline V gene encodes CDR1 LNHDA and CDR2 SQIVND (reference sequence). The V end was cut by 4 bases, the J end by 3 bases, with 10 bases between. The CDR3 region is CASSNTGPNQPQHF. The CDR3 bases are TGTGCCAGTAGTAATACAGGGCCCAATCAGCCCCAGCATTTT.

The CDR3 sequence is CASTPLGARETQYF. The DNA for the CDR3 is TGTGCCAGCACCCCGCTAGGGGCTCGTGAGACCCAGTACTTC. This chain uses TRBV11-2 with TRBJ2-5; D is perhaps TRBD1 (5 bases). The V gene's germline CDR1 is SGHAT and CDR2 FQNNGV. V was trimmed by 7 bases and J by 5 bases, leaving 17 bases between them. The CDR3 length is 14 residues. Full variable domain (outside the CDR3, taken from reference TRBV11-2 and TRBJ2-5): EAGVAQSPRYKIIEKRQSVAFWCNPISGHATLYWYQQILGQGPKLLIQFQNNGVVDDSQLPKDRFSAERLKGVDSTLKIQPAKLEDSAVYLCASTPLGARETQYFGPGTRLLVL.